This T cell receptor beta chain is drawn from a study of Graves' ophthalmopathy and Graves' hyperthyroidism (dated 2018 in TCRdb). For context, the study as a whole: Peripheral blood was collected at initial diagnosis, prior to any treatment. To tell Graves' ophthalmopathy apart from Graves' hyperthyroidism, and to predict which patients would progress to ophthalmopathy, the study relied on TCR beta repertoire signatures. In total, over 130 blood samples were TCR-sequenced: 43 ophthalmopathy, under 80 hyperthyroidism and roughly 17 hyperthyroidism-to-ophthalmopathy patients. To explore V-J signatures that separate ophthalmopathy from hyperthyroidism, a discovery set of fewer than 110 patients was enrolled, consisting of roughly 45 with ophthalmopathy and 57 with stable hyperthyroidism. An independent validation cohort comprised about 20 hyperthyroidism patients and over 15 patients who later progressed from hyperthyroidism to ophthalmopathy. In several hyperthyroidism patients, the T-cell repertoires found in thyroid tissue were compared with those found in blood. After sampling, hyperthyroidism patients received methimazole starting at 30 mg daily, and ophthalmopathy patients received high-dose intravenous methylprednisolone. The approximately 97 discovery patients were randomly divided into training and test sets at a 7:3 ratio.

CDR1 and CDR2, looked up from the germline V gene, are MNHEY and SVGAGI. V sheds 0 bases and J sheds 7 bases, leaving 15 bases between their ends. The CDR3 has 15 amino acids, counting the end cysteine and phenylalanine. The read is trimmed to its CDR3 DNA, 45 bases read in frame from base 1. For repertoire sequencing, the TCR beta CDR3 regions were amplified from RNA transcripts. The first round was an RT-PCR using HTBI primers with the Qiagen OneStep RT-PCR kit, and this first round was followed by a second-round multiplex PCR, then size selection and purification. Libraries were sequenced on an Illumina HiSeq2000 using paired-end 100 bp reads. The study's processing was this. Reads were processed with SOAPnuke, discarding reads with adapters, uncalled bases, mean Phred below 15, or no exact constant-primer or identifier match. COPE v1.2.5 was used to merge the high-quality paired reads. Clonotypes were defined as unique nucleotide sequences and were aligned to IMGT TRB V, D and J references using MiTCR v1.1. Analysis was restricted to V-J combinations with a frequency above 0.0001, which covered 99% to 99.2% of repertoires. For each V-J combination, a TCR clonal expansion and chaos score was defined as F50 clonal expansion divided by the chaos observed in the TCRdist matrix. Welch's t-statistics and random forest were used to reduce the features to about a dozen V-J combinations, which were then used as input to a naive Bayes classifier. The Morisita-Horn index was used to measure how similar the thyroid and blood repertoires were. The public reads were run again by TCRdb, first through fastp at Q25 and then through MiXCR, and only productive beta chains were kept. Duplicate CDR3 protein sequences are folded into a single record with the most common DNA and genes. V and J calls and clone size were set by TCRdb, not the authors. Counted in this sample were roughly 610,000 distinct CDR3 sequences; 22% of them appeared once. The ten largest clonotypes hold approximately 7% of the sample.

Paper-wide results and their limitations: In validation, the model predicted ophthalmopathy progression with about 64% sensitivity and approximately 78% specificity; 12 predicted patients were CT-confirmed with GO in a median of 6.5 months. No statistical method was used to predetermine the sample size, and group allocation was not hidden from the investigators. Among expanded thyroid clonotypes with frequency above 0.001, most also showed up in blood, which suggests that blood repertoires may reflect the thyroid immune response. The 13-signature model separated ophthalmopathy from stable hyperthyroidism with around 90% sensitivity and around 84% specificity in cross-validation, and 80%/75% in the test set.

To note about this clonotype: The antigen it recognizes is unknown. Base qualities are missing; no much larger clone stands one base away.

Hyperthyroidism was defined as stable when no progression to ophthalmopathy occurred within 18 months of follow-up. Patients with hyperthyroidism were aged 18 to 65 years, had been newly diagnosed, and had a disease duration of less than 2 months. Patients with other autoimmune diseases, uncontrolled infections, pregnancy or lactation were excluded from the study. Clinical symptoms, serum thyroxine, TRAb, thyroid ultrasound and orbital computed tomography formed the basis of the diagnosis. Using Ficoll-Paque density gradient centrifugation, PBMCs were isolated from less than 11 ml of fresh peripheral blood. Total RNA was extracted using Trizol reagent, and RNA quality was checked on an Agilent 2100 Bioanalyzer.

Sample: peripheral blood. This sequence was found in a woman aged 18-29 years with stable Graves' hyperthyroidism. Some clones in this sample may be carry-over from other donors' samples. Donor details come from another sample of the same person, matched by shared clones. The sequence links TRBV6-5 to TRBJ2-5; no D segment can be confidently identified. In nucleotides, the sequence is TGTGCCAGCAGTTACTCGTTGGGAAACCCAAGGACCCAGTACTTC. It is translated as CASSYSLGNPRTQYF.